Listed below are T cell receptor beta chains from one sample, sequenced in a study of OX40 agonist ivuxolimab in advanced cancers. The protocol was immunoSEQ multiplex PCR, while the TCRdb copy is restricted to in-frame clones and leaves out a portion. Among about 44,000 clones listed, about 80% were seen once. The sample consisted of CD4+ or CD8+ T cells sorted from blood, taken in a trial of the OX40 agonist ivuxolimab. The receptors come from an adult with an advanced solid tumor such as melanoma, head and neck, liver or kidney cancer. Both conserved end residues are part of each CDR3. The D gene is left open where the match is weak.

d_call,v_call,cdr3_aa
-,TRBV30,CAWSGDTSNQPQHF
TRBD1,TRBV6-5,CASSPGTGTLEQYF
-,TRBV6-5,CASSYGTQNTEAFF
TRBD2,TRBV5-1,CASSSGLAGNNEQFF
-,TRBV30,CAWSVTRTSGANVLTF
TRBD1,TRBV28,CASRMPGQGASPQYF
-,TRBV6-1,CASSSGPPRAHEQFF
-,TRBV18,CASSPPLAGIRNTIYF
-,TRBV7-2,CASSLDAGTYEQYF
-,TRBV7-9,CASSLESETQYF
-,TRBV10-3,CAIITGEVETQYF
-,TRBV18,CASSPLGDEQYF
TRBD1,TRBV19,CASWTGKSNQPQHF
TRBD2,TRBV27,CASSPQAGGPHEQFF
-,TRBV7-3,CASSLTGGTDTQYF
-,TRBV13,CASSSLGQPSSYNEQFF
TRBD1,TRBV6-5,CASSYLGQGGAEAFF
-,TRBV19,CASTRRPQRQDQETQYF
TRBD2,TRBV6-5,CASSYSASGAYEQYF
-,TRBV29-1,CSVGGAARQETQYF
TRBD2,TRBV5-6,CASSLDSGTYNEQFF
-,TRBV27,CASSQRGGSYEQYF
-,TRBV7-9,CASSPGLFDTQYF
TRBD1,TRBV27,CASSRGQTLAKNIQYF
-,TRBV11-3,CASSFSSAYEQYF
-,TRBV4-3,CASSQGGKGAGEKLFF
TRBD1,TRBV29-1,CSAGQGRNTEAFF
-,TRBV6-5,CAHLGERATYEQYF
-,TRBV7-6,CASSLGSFGLFF
TRBD1,TRBV2,CASSAGTALSRYGYTF
TRBD2,TRBV7-2,CASSPRTSGHWQFF
-,TRBV18,CASSPTEETQYF
-,TRBV7-9,CASSPPTMRETQYF
-,TRBV10-3,CAISESPGGDTGELFF
-,TRBV4-3,CASSQDWAANSPLHF
TRBD1,TRBV5-5,CASSLQGAIYGYTF
TRBD2,TRBV4-1,CASSQDLFLAGVKNEQFF
TRBD1,TRBV18,CASSSSLDRVNNEQFF
-,TRBV23-1,CASSQITTERNTEAFF
-,TRBV7-8,CASSLRPGNLENIQYF
-,TRBV2,CASRAEQGHYQPQHF
-,TRBV30,CAWNPTVNTEAFF
-,TRBV11-3,CASSGTDSVEAFF
-,TRBV19,CASSMPGISNQPQHF
-,TRBV30,CAWSKAAEKLFF
-,TRBV6-5,CASSSSGTAYREKLFF
-,TRBV19,CASNREGISGANVLTF
-,TRBV19,CASSIQGGEQYF
TRBD2,TRBV9,CASSVGLQGSGSRETQYF